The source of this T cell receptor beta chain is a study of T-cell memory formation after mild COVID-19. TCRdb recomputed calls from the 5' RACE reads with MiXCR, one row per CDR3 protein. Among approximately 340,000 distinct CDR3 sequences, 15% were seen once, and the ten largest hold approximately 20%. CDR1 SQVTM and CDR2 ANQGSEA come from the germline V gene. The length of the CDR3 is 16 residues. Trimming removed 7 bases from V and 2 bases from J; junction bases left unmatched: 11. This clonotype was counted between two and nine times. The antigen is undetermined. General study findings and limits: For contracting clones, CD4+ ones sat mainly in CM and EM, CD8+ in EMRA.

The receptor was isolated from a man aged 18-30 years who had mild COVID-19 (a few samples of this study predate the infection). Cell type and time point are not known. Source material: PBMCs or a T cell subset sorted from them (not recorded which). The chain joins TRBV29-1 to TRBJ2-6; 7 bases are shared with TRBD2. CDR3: CSGWISGEAGANVLTF. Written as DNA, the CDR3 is TGCAGCGGCTGGATAAGCGGGGAGGCTGGGGCCAACGTCCTGACTTTC.